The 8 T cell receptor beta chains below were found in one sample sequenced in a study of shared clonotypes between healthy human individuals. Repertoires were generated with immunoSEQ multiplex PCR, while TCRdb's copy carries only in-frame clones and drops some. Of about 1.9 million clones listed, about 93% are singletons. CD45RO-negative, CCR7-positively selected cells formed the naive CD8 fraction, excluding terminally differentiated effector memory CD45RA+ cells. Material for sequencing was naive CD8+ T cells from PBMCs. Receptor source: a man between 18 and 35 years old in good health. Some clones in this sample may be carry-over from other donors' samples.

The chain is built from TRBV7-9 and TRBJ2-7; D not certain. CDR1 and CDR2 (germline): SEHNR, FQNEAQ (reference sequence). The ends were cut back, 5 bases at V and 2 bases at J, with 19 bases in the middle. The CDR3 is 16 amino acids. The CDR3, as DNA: TGTGCCAGCAGCCCCCAAAGACATGTTCCCCCCTACGAGCAGTACTTC. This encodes CASSPQRHVPPYEQYF.

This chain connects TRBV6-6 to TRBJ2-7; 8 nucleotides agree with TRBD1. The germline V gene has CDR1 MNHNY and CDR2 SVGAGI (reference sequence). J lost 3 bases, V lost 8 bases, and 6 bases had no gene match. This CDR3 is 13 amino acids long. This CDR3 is CASGAGGVYEQYF. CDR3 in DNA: TGTGCCAGCGGGGCAGGGGGCGTCTACGAGCAGTACTTC.

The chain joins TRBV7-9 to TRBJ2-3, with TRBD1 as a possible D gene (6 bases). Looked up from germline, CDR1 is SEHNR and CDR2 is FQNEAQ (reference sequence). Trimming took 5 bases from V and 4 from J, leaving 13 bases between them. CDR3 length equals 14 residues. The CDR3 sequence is CASSAQGLADTQYF. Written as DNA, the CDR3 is TGTGCCAGCAGCGCGCAGGGGCTTGCAGATACGCAGTATTTT.

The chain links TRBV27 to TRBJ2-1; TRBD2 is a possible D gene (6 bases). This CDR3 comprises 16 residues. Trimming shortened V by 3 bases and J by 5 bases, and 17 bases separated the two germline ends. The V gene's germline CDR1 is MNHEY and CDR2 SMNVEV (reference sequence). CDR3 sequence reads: CASSFRLSGVDNEQFF. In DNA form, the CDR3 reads TGTGCCAGCAGTTTCCGGCTGTCGGGAGTCGACAATGAGCAGTTCTTC.

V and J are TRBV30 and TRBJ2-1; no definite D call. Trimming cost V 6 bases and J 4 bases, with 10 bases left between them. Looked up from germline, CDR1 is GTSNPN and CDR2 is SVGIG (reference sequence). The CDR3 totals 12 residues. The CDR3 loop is CACSRQYNEQFF. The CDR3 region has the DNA TGTGCCTGTTCCCGCCAGTACAATGAGCAGTTCTTC.

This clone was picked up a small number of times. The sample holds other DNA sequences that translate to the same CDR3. This CDR3 reads CSVRGTEAFF. The CDR3, as DNA: TGCAGCGTTCGGGGGACTGAAGCTTTCTTT. J is TRBJ1-1 and V is TRBV29-1, with D maybe TRBD1 (5 bases). V dropped 5 bases and J dropped 5 bases, with 6 bases sitting between them. Germline assignment: CDR1 SQVTM and CDR2 ANQGSEA. The CDR3 length is 10 residues.

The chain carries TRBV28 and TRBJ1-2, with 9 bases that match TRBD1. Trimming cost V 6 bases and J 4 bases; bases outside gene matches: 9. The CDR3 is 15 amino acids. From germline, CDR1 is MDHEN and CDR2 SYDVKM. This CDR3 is CASRKTGGEIYGYTF. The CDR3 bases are TGTGCCAGCAGGAAAACAGGGGGCGAAATCTATGGCTACACCTTC.

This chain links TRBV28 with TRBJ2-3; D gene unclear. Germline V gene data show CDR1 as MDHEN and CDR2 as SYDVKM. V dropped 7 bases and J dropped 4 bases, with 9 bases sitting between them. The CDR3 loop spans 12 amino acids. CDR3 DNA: TGTGCCAGCACCCGGAATGCAGATACGCAGTATTTT. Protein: CASTRNADTQYF.